This TCR beta chain originates from a study of OX40 agonist ivuxolimab in advanced cancers. The V gene end was trimmed by 6 bases and the J gene end by 3 bases; junction bases not matched to a gene: 4. CDR1 SGHNT and CDR2 YYREEE come from the germline V gene (reference sequence). The CDR3 runs to 15 residues. Repertoires were generated with immunoSEQ multiplex PCR, while TCRdb's copy carries only in-frame clones and drops some. The repertoire consists of about 89,000 clones, with just over 90% occurring once and the leading ten covering 0.6% to 0.75%. The chain couples TRBV5-4 to TRBJ2-3; the match to TRBD2 covers 13 bases. This receptor was identified in an adult with an advanced solid tumor such as melanoma, head and neck, liver or kidney cancer. The sequencing used CD4+ or CD8+ T cells sorted from blood, collected in a trial of the OX40 agonist ivuxolimab. The CDR3 DNA is TGTGCCAGCACACTAGCGGGGGGGAGGACAGATACGCAGTATTTT. Its protein is CASTLAGGRTDTQYF.